This T cell receptor beta chain emerged from a study of OX40 agonist ivuxolimab in advanced cancers. This table comes from immunoSEQ multiplex PCR, and its TCRdb copy is limited to in-frame clones, with some not included. The data hold 50,000 to 60,000 clones, with 70% to 90% observed a single time. This CDR3 is built from 16 residues. Trimming cost V 2 bases and J 6 bases; bases outside gene matches: 9. Germline CDR1 reads SGHKS; CDR2 reads YYEKEE (reference sequence). This clonotype was obtained from an adult with an advanced solid tumor such as melanoma, head and neck, liver or kidney cancer. The J gene is TRBJ2-1, the V gene TRBV5-5, with 9 bases fitting TRBD2. This material consisted of CD4+ or CD8+ T cells sorted from blood, taken in a trial of the OX40 agonist ivuxolimab. This CDR3 reads CASSFGWGTSPNEQFF. CDR3 DNA sequence: TGTGCCAGCAGCTTTGGGTGGGGGACTAGCCCCAATGAGCAGTTCTTC. The full variable domain, completed using reference TRBV5-5 and TRBJ2-1, is DAGVTQSPTHLIKTRGQQVTLRCSPISGHKSVSWYQQVLGQGPQFIFQYYEKEERGRGNFPDRFSARQFPNYSSELNVNALLLGDSALYLCASSFGWGTSPNEQFFGPGTRLTVL.